Detailed here is one T cell receptor (beta chain). Its target is not known. This specimen comes from a study of identical twins. General observations from the study: An excess of low generation probability was shown by twin-shared out-of-frame alpha sequences.

TCRdb redid the calling of the 5' RACE reads with MiXCR, one entry per CDR3 protein. The sample yields over 550,000 distinct CDR3 sequences, around 7.4% seen once. The data also belong to a second study, concerning yellow fever vaccine responses in identical twins.

Sequenced material: PBMCs. This TCR derives from a woman aged 18-29 years in good health.

The CDR3 region has the DNA TGTGCCAGCAGCGTAGTCGAGCAGTACGTC. Translation gives CASSVVEQYV. The chain has TRBV9 and TRBJ2-7, with D unclear. This CDR3 region has 10 residues. CDR1 is SGDLS, CDR2 YYNGEE, per germline. V was cut by 0 bases and J by 6 bases, with 1 base left in between.